Listed below are T cell receptor beta chains from one sample, sequenced in a study of cytomegalovirus exposure and HLA in healthy donors. The assay was immunoSEQ multiplex PCR, and TCRdb's table has in-frame clones only and misses some. This sample has more than 110,000 clones, with around 81% found just once. Sample: PBMCs. These receptor sequences come from a male donor in good health and CMV-seronegative. CDR3s include the opening cysteine and the closing phenylalanine or tryptophan.

V: TRBV7-9; CDR3: CASSGTVPYEQYF
V: TRBV6-5; CDR3: CASSYLASETNIQYF
V: TRBV27; CDR3: CASSLDGGAEGFF
V: TRBV6-5; CDR3: CASMAGNYGYTF
V: TRBV25-1; CDR3: CASSDNQLLRTF
V: TRBV5-1; CDR3: CASSSGLAGTYEQYF
V: TRBV28; CDR3: CASRPGGPEAFF
V: TRBV28; CDR3: CASSLWGLIQPQHF
V: TRBV29-1; CDR3: CSVDGQNTEAFF
V: TRBV14; CDR3: CAGSPRTSGLETQYF
V: TRBV6-6; CDR3: CASRTLESEETQYF
V: TRBV2; CDR3: CASSEAEAGPWGQYF
V: TRBV5-6; CDR3: CASSLDRGKLFF
V: TRBV7-8; CDR3: CASRSGTGVYEQYF
V: TRBV5-1; CDR3: CASSFTRQGAGELFF
V: TRBV10-3; CDR3: CAISDGTRGENTEAFF
V: TRBV2; CDR3: CASIWSSGELFF
V: TRBV2; CDR3: CASSQGTEAFF
V: TRBV10-3; CDR3: CAISDSGLAGAIYEQYF
V: TRBV6-5; CDR3: CASGRDRLTEAFF
V: TRBV15; CDR3: CATSRDRGGEQYF
V: TRBV27; CDR3: CASSLANLGDTQYF
V: TRBV5-8; CDR3: CASSLTVWAIHYEQYF
V: TRBV4-1; CDR3: CASSQGLDPGYEQYF
V: TRBV9; CDR3: CASSVVDREESPLHF
V: TRBV5-1; CDR3: CASSLDTPSTDTQYF
V: TRBV19; CDR3: CASNPGQGNSPLHF
V: TRBV5-1; CDR3: CASSRDGSKGEKLFF
V: TRBV27; CDR3: CSSSLGPIPYYGYTF
V: TRBV7-9; CDR3: CSSSVDRAPAFF
V: TRBV27; CDR3: CASSSLQGERGGYGYTF
V: TRBV4-3; CDR3: CASSQDFPTATNEKLFF
V: TRBV19; CDR3: CASSSTDTVNSGNTIYF
V: TRBV7-2; CDR3: CASSWFSAQETQYF
V: TRBV6-6; CDR3: CASGNRELPETQYF
V: TRBV15; CDR3: CATSREGVARILAKNIQYF
V: TRBV5-8; CDR3: CASSWDSTYEQYF
V: TRBV5-1; CDR3: CASSLFRDRVPEQYF
V: TRBV30; CDR3: CAWSVRAGVNQPQHF
V: TRBV4-1; CDR3: CASSQWEARTDTQYF
V: TRBV5-4; CDR3: CASSLGAGVNYEQYF
V: TRBV2; CDR3: CASTESPETQYF
V: TRBV9; CDR3: CASSVEGQNEAFF